The clone carrying this TCR beta chain was seen only once. Antigen: not known. RNA transcripts were the template, and TCR beta CDR3 regions were amplified from them. Second-round multiplex PCR followed a first-round RT-PCR using HTBI primers. TCRdb passed the multiplex PCR reads through MiXCR, listing each CDR3 protein once. The repertoire consists of around 520,000 distinct CDR3 sequences, with roughly 40% occurring once and the leading ten covering about 4%. These data originate in a study of Graves' ophthalmopathy and Graves' hyperthyroidism. General observations from the study: Ophthalmopathy versus stable hyperthyroidism: 13-signature model gave 87.88% sensitivity, roughly 81% specificity.

J gave up 7 bases and V 3 bases, and 10 bases lay outside the gene matches. Germline V gives CDR1 SQVTM, CDR2 ANQGSEA. This CDR3 contains 14 residues. Sequencing was carried out using peripheral blood or thyroid tissue (not recorded which). The TCR sequence derives from an adult man with Graves' hyperthyroidism. The chain joins TRBV29-1 to TRBJ2-7, with 9 bases matching TRBD2. The CDR3 loop reads CSVDSGGSYNEQYF. CDR3 DNA sequence: TGCAGCGTTGATAGCGGGGGATCCTACAATGAGCAGTACTTC.